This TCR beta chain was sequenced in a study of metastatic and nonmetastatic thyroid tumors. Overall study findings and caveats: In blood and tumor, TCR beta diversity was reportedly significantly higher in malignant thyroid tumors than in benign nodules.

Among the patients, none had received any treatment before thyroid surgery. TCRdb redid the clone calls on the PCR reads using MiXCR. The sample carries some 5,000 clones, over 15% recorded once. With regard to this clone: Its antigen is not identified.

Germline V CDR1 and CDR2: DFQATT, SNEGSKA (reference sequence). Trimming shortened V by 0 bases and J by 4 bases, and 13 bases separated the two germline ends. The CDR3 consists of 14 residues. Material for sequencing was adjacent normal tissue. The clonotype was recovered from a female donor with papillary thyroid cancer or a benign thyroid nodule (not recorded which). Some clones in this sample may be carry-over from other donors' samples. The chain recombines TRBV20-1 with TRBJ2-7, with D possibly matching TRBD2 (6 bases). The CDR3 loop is CSAREHRGKYEQYF. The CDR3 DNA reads TGCAGTGCTAGAGAGCACCGGGGGAAATACGAGCAGTACTTC.